The rows below give T cell receptor beta chains drawn from one sample of a study of T cells after yellow fever vaccination. MiXCR, run by TCRdb on the 5' RACE reads, gives a single entry per CDR3 protein. The sample holds some 110,000 distinct CDR3 sequences, about 7.2% seen once. This specimen consisted of CD4+ T cells sorted from PBMCs, obtained about 49 days after the first yellow fever vaccination. Receptors were obtained from a man aged 18 to 29 who received the YFV17D yellow fever vaccine. Each CDR3 is given with its conserved first and last residue. D genes are given only for firm matches. Only some rows state a clone size, as once, few, many or a class for expanded clones.

V,size,J,D,DNA,CDR3
TRBV6-2/TRBV6-3,many,TRBJ2-2,TRBD1,TGTGCCAGCAGTCAGGGGGCCGACACCGGGGAGCTGTTTTTT,CASSQGADTGELFF
TRBV5-1,NA,TRBJ1-6,TRBD1,TGCGCCAGCAGCTTGGAGGGGGCAGGGTCACCCCTCCACTTT,CASSLEGAGSPLHF
TRBV19,many,TRBJ2-3,TRBD1,TGTGCCAGTACCAACTCAGGGGGAAATACGCAGTATTTT,CASTNSGGNTQYF
TRBV6-5,few,TRBJ1-1,NA,TGTGCCAGCAGCTCACAGCTGAATGAAGCTTTCTTT,CASSSQLNEAFF
TRBV12-3/TRBV12-4,many,TRBJ2-4,NA,TGTGCCAGCAGTTCGGTCCCGACAGTTAAAAACATTCAGTACTTC,CASSSVPTVKNIQYF
TRBV6-5,many,TRBJ2-7,TRBD1,TGTGCCAGCAATTGGGACAGGGGATACGAGCAGTACTTC,CASNWDRGYEQYF
TRBV4-2,many,TRBJ1-5,NA,TGTGCCAGCAGCCCTAGGGTGAGAGGACGAGGGGTGTATAGCAATCAGCCCCAGCATTTT,CASSPRVRGRGVYSNQPQHF
TRBV11-3,NA,TRBJ2-7,NA,TGTGCCAGCAGCTTAGACTCGGACTCCACCTACGAGCAGTACTTC,CASSLDSDSTYEQYF
TRBV4-1,many,TRBJ2-1,TRBD1,TGCGCCAGCAGCCGAAGCCCCGGGACAGACTACAATGAGCAGTTCTTC,CASSRSPGTDYNEQFF
TRBV20-1,many,TRBJ1-1,NA,TGCAGTGCTACTCGGTATGGTGGTGGTGAAGCTTTCTTT,CSATRYGGGEAFF
TRBV5-6,many,TRBJ2-5,NA,TGTGCCAGCAGCGATTACCGGTACCAAGAGACCCAGTACTTC,CASSDYRYQETQYF
TRBV5-6,many,TRBJ2-2,NA,TGTGCCAGCAGCTTGGTGGTGACCGGGGAGCTGTTTTTT,CASSLVVTGELFF
TRBV5-1,many,TRBJ2-6,TRBD1,TGCGCCGGACGGACAGGTCCCACTGGGGCCAACGTCCTGACTTTC,CAGRTGPTGANVLTF
TRBV9,few,TRBJ2-3,NA,TGTGCCAGCAGCGTGGGGGTACATCTCGGTGGAGATACGCAGTATTTT,CASSVGVHLGGDTQYF
TRBV6-2/TRBV6-3,few,TRBJ1-6,NA,TGTGCCAGCGGTCGTGGCATACCCAATTCACCCCTCCACTTT,CASGRGIPNSPLHF
TRBV7-6,many,TRBJ2-5,TRBD1,TGTGCCAGCAGTCGACAGGGGGAGACCCAGTACTTC,CASSRQGETQYF
TRBV11-2,many,TRBJ2-2,NA,TGTGCCAGCAGCTTATTCTCTGCTAAGGGGGAGCTGTTTTTT,CASSLFSAKGELFF
TRBV6-5,many,TRBJ1-2,NA,TGTGCCAGCAGTTACGGGACAACTCGGCCCGGCTACACCTTC,CASSYGTTRPGYTF
TRBV5-1,many,TRBJ1-5,NA,TGCGCCAGCAGCTTGACACCTACAGGGACCGGTCAGCCCCAGCATTTT,CASSLTPTGTGQPQHF
TRBV7-9,many,TRBJ1-4,TRBD1,TGTGCCAGCAGCCTACCGACAGGGGGGAATAATGAAAAACTGTTTTTT,CASSLPTGGNNEKLFF
TRBV18,NA,TRBJ2-1,NA,TGTGCCAGCTCACAGGGTCCAGGGTCCCCTGTTGCCTACAATGAGCAGTTCTTC,CASSQGPGSPVAYNEQFF
TRBV7-2,many,TRBJ2-7,NA,TGTGCCAGCAGCTATCAGCTACAGGGTGGTGGGGAGCAGTACTTC,CASSYQLQGGGEQYF
TRBV7-8,many,TRBJ2-7,NA,TGTGCCAGCAGCCCTGAGCCCCATCAGACAGGGAGGCCGTACTTC,CASSPEPHQTGRPYF
TRBV15,few,TRBJ1-6,NA,TGTGCCACCAGGAGGGACCCACTAGCGGGCTATAATTCACCCCTCCACTTT,CATRRDPLAGYNSPLHF
TRBV7-2,many,TRBJ2-3,NA,TGTGCCAGCAGCCCCAGGGGGGCCGCAGATACGCAGTATTTT,CASSPRGAADTQYF
TRBV7-2,many,TRBJ1-1,TRBD1,TGTGCCAGCAGCCCAGGGGGGACTGTTTTCTTT,CASSPGGTVFF
TRBV11-1,many,TRBJ2-3,NA,TGTGCCAGCAGCTTACTTGGAGCGGGCGGGGTACGAGATACGCAGTATTTT,CASSLLGAGGVRDTQYF